The 14 T cell receptor beta chains reported below all come from one sample, sequenced in a study of blood T cell repertoires in COVID-19. Some clones are missing from TCRdb's copy, which holds only in-frame ones; the method was immunoSEQ multiplex PCR. The sample includes 80,000 or so clones, about 88% of them seen just once. Source material: peripheral blood. The receptors were gathered from a man aged 55 to 70 with COVID-19, enrolled during active disease.

This rearrangement joins TRBV27 to TRBJ1-4; tentative D call: TRBD1 (6 bases). Trimming removed 5 bases from V and 8 bases from J, with 15 bases in between. Germline CDR1 is MNHEY and CDR2 is SMNVEV (reference sequence). The CDR3 covers 14 residues. In DNA form, the CDR3 reads TGTGCCAGCAGTGGTGGGACATTAAACGAAAAACTGTTTTTT. It is translated as CASSGGTLNEKLFF.

A note on this clone: Mismatch with germline at one junction end may stem from a read error. The chain has TRBV28 and TRBJ2-2; D might be TRBD1 (5 bases). Germline CDR1 MDHEN, CDR2 SYDVKM. The CDR3 is 17 amino acids. CDR3 region: CAGSFIMATRTLGELFF. CDR3 DNA sequence: TGTGCCGGCAGTTTTATTATGGCCACGCGGACATTGGGGGAGCTGTTTTTT.

The V gene is TRBV11-2, the J gene TRBJ2-1; D is possibly TRBD2 (5 bases). Trimming left V 3 bases short and J 6 bases short, with 24 bases between. The CDR3 totals 18 residues. Germline-derived CDR1 and CDR2 are SGHAT and FQNNGV. CDR3: CASSFRFAGLGNSNEQFF. The CDR3 nucleotides read TGTGCCAGCAGCTTTAGATTTGCGGGCCTGGGAAATTCCAATGAGCAGTTCTTC.

The CDR3 nucleotides read TGTGCCAGCATCCGAAAGGTGACTAGCGGAGTCTACGAGCAGTACTTC. This codes for CASIRKVTSGVYEQYF. The chain has TRBV2 and TRBJ2-7; TRBD2 agrees at 9 bases. The CDR3 is 16 amino acids. The germline V gene encodes CDR1 SNHLY and CDR2 FYNNEI. The J segment lost 3 bases and the V segment lost 7 bases, leaving 13 bases of the junction unmatched.

This chain connects TRBV19 to TRBJ1-5; D gene ambiguous. Germline CDR1 reads LNHDA; CDR2 reads SQIVND (reference sequence). V lost 1 base and J 4 bases, leaving 8 bases between the germline ends. The CDR3 consists of 14 residues. DNA for the CDR3: TGTGCCAGTAGTATAGTGGAGGTTAATCAGCCCCAGCATTTT. As protein: CASSIVEVNQPQHF.

This chain links TRBV7-2 with TRBJ2-1; 7 bases line up with TRBD1. This CDR3 comprises 15 residues. V trimming: 1 base; J trimming: 7 bases; junction bases outside the gene matches: 7. Germline CDR1 SGHTA, CDR2 FQGNSA. Here the CDR3 reads CASSLVGQTSNEQFF. The CDR3 coding sequence is TGTGCCAGCAGCTTAGTGGGACAGACGTCGAATGAGCAGTTCTTC. The complete variable domain, with remaining parts taken from reference TRBV7-2 and TRBJ2-1, reads GAGVSQSPSNKVTEKGKDVELRCDPISGHTALYWYRQSLGQGLEFLIYFQGNSAPDKSGLPSDRFSAERTGGSVSTLTIQRTQQEDSAVYLCASSLVGQTSNEQFFGPGTRLTVL.

The genes are TRBV2 and TRBJ2-3, with 7 bases fitting TRBD1. The CDR3 has 14 amino acids. Germline CDR1 SNHLY, CDR2 FYNNEI. V lost 5 bases and J lost 5; bases outside the gene matches: 7. CDR3 coding DNA: TGTGCCAGCAGTACAACAGGGGTGGGAGATACGCAGTATTTT. Translating gives CASSTTGVGDTQYF.

The chain uses TRBV3-1 (or the pseudogene TRBV3-2) and TRBJ2-1, with 8 bases that match TRBD2. V was clipped by 4 bases and J by 4 bases; unmatched bases: 9. CDR3 length: 16 amino acids. Germline V gene sequence: CDR1 LGHDT, CDR2 YNNKEL (reference sequence). The CDR3 DNA sequence: TGTGCCAGCAGCCCACAACCGGGACTAGAGTACAATGAGCAGTTCTTC. This codes for CASSPQPGLEYNEQFF.

This chain connects TRBV7-2 to TRBJ2-5; TRBD2 aligns across 9 bases. Germline CDR1 SGHTA, CDR2 FQGNSA. The CDR3 runs to 14 residues. V lost 3 bases and J lost 4; bases outside the gene matches: 3. The CDR3 DNA follows: TGTGCCAGCAGCTTGGGCGGGGGGGGAGAGACCCAGTACTTC. This encodes CASSLGGGGETQYF.

This clone was counted a few times. The chain employs TRBV6-2 or TRBV6-3 and TRBJ2-1; 9 bases align to TRBD2. Trimming at V came to 1 base and at J to 6 bases, leaving 4 bases not matched to a gene. This CDR3 is built from 15 residues. Looked up from germline, CDR1 is MNHEY and CDR2 is SVGEGT. The chain's CDR3 is CASSYLEREANEQFF. CDR3 nucleotide sequence: TGTGCCAGCAGTTACTTAGAGCGGGAGGCCAATGAGCAGTTCTTC.

The genes are TRBV19 and TRBJ1-1, with D hard to call. CDR1 is LNHDA, CDR2 SQIVND, per germline (reference sequence). The CDR3 runs to 14 residues. The ends were cut back, 10 bases at V and 4 bases at J, with 19 bases in the middle. The CDR3 region has the DNA TGTGCCACCCTAAACCCAGCAGGTGCCACTGAAGCTTTCTTT. Translated: CATLNPAGATEAFF.

At least ten counts were recorded for this clone. The rearrangement uses TRBV7-6 and TRBJ2-7; D perhaps matches TRBD2 (5 bases). Germline V gene data show CDR1 as SGHVS and CDR2 as FNYEAQ. The CDR3 is 11 residues long. The germline V and J ends were trimmed by 4 bases and 5 bases, with 6 bases remaining between them. The CDR3 region is CASSSGNEQYF. The CDR3 DNA is TGTGCCAGCAGCTCGGGGAACGAGCAGTACTTC.

The rearrangement links TRBV28 to TRBJ1-6; a weak D match, TRBD1 (5 bases). Germline CDR1 and CDR2: MDHEN and SYDVKM. This CDR3 comprises 15 residues. The V end was cut by 6 bases, the J end by 2 bases, with 11 bases between. CDR3 region: CASSLGAAYNSPLHF. CDR3 sequence (DNA): TGTGCCAGCAGCCTAGGGGCGGCCTATAATTCACCCCTCCACTTT.

The chain recombines TRBV10-1 with TRBJ1-1; D uncertain. This CDR3 comprises 13 residues. With 4 bases removed from V and 0 bases from J, the gap between germline ends came to 6 bases. From germline, CDR1 is WNHNN and CDR2 SYGVQD (reference sequence). The CDR3 here is CASSVNMNTEAFF. CDR3 in DNA: TGCGCCAGCAGTGTTAACATGAACACTGAAGCTTTCTTT.